A selection of T cell receptor beta chains follows, all from one sample in a study of Graves' ophthalmopathy and Graves' hyperthyroidism. From the multiplex PCR reads, TCRdb called clonotypes with MiXCR, one entry per CDR3 protein. The table includes 740,000 or so distinct CDR3 sequences, approximately 40% detected once. The sequenced material came from peripheral blood. All receptors derive from an adult man with Graves' ophthalmopathy. CDR3s include the opening cysteine and the closing phenylalanine or tryptophan. The D gene is left open where the match is weak. Clone size is given for some rows only: seen once, a few or many times, or a class if the clone is expanded.

clone_size,v_call,d_call,j_call,cdr3_aa,cdr3_nt
few,TRBV7-9,.,TRBJ2-2,CASSIPWAGVDTGELFF,TGTGCCAGCAGCATCCCCTGGGCAGGGGTAGACACCGGGGAGCTGTTTTTT
many,TRBV7-2,.,TRBJ1-1,CASTQTGTEAFF,TGTGCCAGCACTCAGACTGGTACTGAAGCTTTCTTT
.,TRBV5-1,TRBD2,TRBJ2-7,CASSWTSGRAIDEQYF,TGCGCCAGCAGCTGGACTAGCGGGAGGGCCATCGACGAGCAGTACTTC
many,TRBV7-8,TRBD1,TRBJ1-6,CASSLQVGTGHSPLHF,TGTGCCAGCAGCTTACAGGTCGGGACAGGGCATTCACCCCTCCACTTT
few,TRBV19,.,TRBJ1-5,CASSDLIKSSNQPQHF,TGTGCCAGTAGCGACCTCATTAAGTCGAGCAATCAGCCCCAGCATTTT
.,TRBV7-6,TRBD2,TRBJ2-5,CASSRQGLAGVGGETQYF,TGTGCCAGCAGCCGTCAGGGACTAGCGGGAGTGGGGGGAGAGACCCAGTACTTC
few,TRBV2,.,TRBJ2-7,CASSVGTYNSEQYF,TGTGCCAGCAGTGTAGGGACTTACAACTCCGAGCAGTACTTC
.,TRBV2,TRBD1,TRBJ2-7,CASLNPGQGAIEQYF,TGTGCCAGCCTAAATCCGGGACAGGGGGCAATCGAGCAGTACTTC
.,TRBV4-2,.,TRBJ2-2,CASSQMDLADTGELFF,TGTGCCAGCAGCCAAATGGACCTAGCCGACACCGGGGAGCTGTTTTTT
.,TRBV25-1,.,TRBJ1-2,CASSQQGFYGYTF,TGTGCCAGCAGCCAGCAGGGGTTCTATGGCTACACCTTC
few,TRBV5-8,TRBD1,TRBJ2-5,CASSSSEEGQGFRETQYF,TGTGCCAGCAGCTCGTCCGAGGAGGGACAGGGATTTCGGGAGACCCAGTACTTC
.,TRBV15,TRBD1,TRBJ2-2,CATSRGQGDTGELSW,TGTGCCACCAGCAGAGGACAGGGGGACACCGGGGAGCTGTCTTGG
once,TRBV10-3,.,TRBJ2-3,CAIGGPLETGDTQYF,TGTGCCATCGGGGGCCCTCTGGAAACGGGGGATACGCAGTATTTT
.,TRBV24-1,TRBD1,TRBJ2-3,CATSDRPTGTRTDTQYF,TGTGCCACCAGTGACCGCCCGACAGGGACGCGCACAGATACGCAGTATTTT
many,TRBV25-1,.,TRBJ1-1,CASSPAQGLNTETFF,TGTGCCAGCAGTCCAGCCCAGGGGCTGAACACTGAAACTTTCTTT
.,TRBV19,.,TRBJ1-5,CANSMFGGNQPQHF,TGCGCCAATAGTATGTTTGGAGGCAATCAGCCCCAGCATTTT